This T cell receptor beta chain was sequenced in a study of T-cell reconstitution after alpha-beta-depleted transplantation in children. Germline V gives CDR1 MNHEY, CDR2 SMNVEV (reference sequence). V lost 2 bases and J 8 bases, leaving 13 bases between the germline ends. The CDR3 consists of 15 residues. It was with unique molecular identifiers that the TCRbeta library was prepared. TCRdb called the PCR reads again in MiXCR, with one record for every CDR3 protein. The table shows about 400,000 distinct CDR3 sequences, with around 21% occurring only once. This clonotype has just a few counts. This TCR was recovered from a human donor who donated a stem cell graft to a child with acute myeloid leukemia. Sequencing used PBMCs from the stem cell graft donor, obtained from the stem cell graft. This chain links TRBV27 with TRBJ1-6; D ambiguous. The CDR3 sequence is CASSLDGNSYSPLHF. Here the CDR3 DNA reads TGTGCCAGCAGTTTAGATGGGAACAGCTATTCACCCCTCCACTTT.